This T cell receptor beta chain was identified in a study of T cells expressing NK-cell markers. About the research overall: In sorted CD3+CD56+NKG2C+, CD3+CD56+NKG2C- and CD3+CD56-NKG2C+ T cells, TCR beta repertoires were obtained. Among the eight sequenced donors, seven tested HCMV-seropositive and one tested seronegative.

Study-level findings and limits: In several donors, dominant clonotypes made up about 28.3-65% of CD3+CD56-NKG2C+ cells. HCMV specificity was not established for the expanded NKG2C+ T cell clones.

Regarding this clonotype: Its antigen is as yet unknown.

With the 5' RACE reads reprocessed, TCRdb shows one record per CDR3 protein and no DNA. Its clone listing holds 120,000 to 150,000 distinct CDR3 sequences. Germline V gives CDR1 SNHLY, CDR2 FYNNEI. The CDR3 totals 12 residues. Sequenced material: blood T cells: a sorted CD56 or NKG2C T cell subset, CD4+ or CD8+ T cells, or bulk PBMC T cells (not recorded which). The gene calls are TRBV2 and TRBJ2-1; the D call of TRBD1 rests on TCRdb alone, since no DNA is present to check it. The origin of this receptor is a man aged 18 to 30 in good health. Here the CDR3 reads CASSEGGGEQFF. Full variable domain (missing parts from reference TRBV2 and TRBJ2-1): EPEVTQTPSHQVTQMGQEVILRCVPISNHLYFYWYRQILGQKVEFLVSFYNNEISEKSEIFDDQFSVERPDGSNFTLKIRSTKLEDSAMYFCASSEGGGEQFFGPGTRLTVL.